Sequencing of this T cell receptor (beta chain) was carried out in a study of OX40 agonist ivuxolimab in advanced cancers. Study information: Patients in dose escalation had liver, melanoma, kidney or head and neck cancers.

The CDR3 has 20 amino acids. The J segment lost 1 base and the V segment lost 3 bases, leaving 15 bases of the junction unmatched. From germline, CDR1 is SGHRS and CDR2 YFSETQ. The data were produced by immunoSEQ multiplex PCR, yet TCRdb's version contains in-frame clones alone and is incomplete. The repertoire consists of about 52,000 clones, with roughly 88% occurring once and the leading ten covering 9.5% to 15%. This clone has more than one count but fewer than ten. This chain links TRBV5-1 with TRBJ2-2; TRBD2 matches at 10 bases. This material consisted of CD4+ or CD8+ T cells sorted from blood, taken in a trial of the OX40 agonist ivuxolimab. This receptor was taken from an adult with an advanced solid tumor such as melanoma, head and neck, liver or kidney cancer. CDR3 residues: CASSWGILAGAPRNTGELFF. As DNA, the CDR3 is TGCGCCAGCAGCTGGGGCATCCTAGCGGGAGCGCCTCGGAACACCGGGGAGCTGTTTTTT.